This TCR beta chain comes out of a study of T cell changes during pregnancy in multiple sclerosis. The assay was immunoSEQ multiplex PCR, and TCRdb's table has in-frame clones only and misses some. Of approximately 37,000 clones in the sample, about 88% were seen once. CDR3 length: 16 residues. Trimming cost V 0 bases and J 0 bases, with 9 bases left between them. Germline V gene sequence: CDR1 LGHNA, CDR2 YSLEER. The TCR sequence derives from a female donor with multiple sclerosis, enrolled in a pregnancy study. This sequence joins TRBV4-3 and TRBJ2-1; TRBD2 might be the D (6 bases). The sequencing used CD8+ T cells from peripheral blood mononuclear cells, collected in the first trimester of pregnancy. The CDR3 loop is CASSQDVGGSYNEQFF. The CDR3, as DNA: TGCGCCAGCAGCCAAGATGTCGGGGGCTCCTACAATGAGCAGTTCTTC.